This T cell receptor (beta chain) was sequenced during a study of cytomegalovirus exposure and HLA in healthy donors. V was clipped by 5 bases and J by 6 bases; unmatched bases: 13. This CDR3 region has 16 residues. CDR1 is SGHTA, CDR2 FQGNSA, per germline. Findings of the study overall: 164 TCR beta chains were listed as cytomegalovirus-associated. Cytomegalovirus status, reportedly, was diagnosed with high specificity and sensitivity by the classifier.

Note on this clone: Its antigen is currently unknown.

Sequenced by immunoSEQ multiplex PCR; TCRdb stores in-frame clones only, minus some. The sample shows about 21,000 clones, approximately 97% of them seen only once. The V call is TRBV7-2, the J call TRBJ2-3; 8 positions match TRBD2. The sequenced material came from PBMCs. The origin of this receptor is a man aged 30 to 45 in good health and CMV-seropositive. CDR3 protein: CASSPRLAMNSDTQYF. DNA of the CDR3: TGTGCCAGCAGCCCGCGACTAGCGATGAATTCGGATACGCAGTATTTT.